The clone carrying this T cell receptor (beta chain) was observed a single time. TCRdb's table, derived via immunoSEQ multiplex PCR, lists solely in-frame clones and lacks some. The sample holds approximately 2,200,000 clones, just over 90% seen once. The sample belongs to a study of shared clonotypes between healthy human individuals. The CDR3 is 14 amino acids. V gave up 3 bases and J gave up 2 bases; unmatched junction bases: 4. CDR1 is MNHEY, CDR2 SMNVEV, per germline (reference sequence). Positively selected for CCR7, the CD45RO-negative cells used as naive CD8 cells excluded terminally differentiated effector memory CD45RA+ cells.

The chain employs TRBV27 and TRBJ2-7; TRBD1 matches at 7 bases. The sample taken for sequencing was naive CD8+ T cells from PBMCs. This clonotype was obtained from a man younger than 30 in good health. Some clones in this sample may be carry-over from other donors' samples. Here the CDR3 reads CASSLTGLPYEQYF. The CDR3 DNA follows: TGTGCCAGCAGTTTGACAGGGCTTCCCTACGAGCAGTACTTC.